This TCR beta chain was sequenced in a study of cytotoxic CD8 clonotypes in ibrutinib-treated CLL. Study-wide background: IGHV unmutated fewer than 18; relapsed/refractory 11 to 12; treatment-naive roughly 15. Partial response was seen in about 25 patients and complete response in 2; after median around 5.5 years, about 15 stayed remitted, around twelve progressed. Response material was collected after a median approximately 12 months of treatment, range 6 to 36.

This CDR3 is built from 15 residues. The germline gives CDR1 GTSNPN, CDR2 SVGIG (reference sequence). The V gene lost 2 bases and the J gene lost 3 bases, with 16 bases spanning the gap. Study-wide results and caveats: Researchers report that baseline clonality outpaced age-matched healthy donors and tracked circulating CD8+ T-cell counts.

This table comes from immunoSEQ multiplex PCR, and its TCRdb copy is limited to in-frame clones, with some not included. The sample lists some 150,000 clones; approximately 75% were seen once. This clone was observed many times. Antigen: not known. The chain has TRBV30 and TRBJ1-2, with a tentative D call TRBD1 (6 bases). The sample consisted of PBMCs, taken after 12 months of ibrutinib treatment. This clonotype was obtained from a human donor with chronic lymphocytic leukemia. DNA of the CDR3: TGTGCCTGGAGTCCTAGACCGGACAGCGACTATGGCTACACCTTC. It yields the protein CAWSPRPDSDYGYTF.